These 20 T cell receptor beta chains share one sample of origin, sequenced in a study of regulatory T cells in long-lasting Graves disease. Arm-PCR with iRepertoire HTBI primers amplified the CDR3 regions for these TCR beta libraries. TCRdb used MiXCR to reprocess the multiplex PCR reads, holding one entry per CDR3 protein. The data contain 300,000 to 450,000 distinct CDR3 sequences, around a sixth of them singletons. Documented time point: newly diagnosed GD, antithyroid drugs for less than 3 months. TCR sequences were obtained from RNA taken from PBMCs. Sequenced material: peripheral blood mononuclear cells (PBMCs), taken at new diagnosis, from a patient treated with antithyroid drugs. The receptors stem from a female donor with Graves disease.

CDR3 residues: CASSYSGTGYNEQFF. The CDR3 region has the DNA TGTGCCAGCAGTTACTCCGGGACAGGCTACAATGAGCAGTTCTTC. The chain joins TRBV6-2 or TRBV6-3 to TRBJ2-1; 8 positions agree with TRBD1. The V segment lost 0 bases and the J segment 3 bases; nucleotides outside the gene matches: 1. Germline CDR1 is MNHEY and CDR2 is SVGEGT. The CDR3 is made up of 15 amino acids.

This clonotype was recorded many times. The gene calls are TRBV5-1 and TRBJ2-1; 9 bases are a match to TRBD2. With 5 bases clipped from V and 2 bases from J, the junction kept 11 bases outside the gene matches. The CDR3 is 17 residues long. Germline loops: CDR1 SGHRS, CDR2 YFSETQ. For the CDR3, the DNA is TGCGCCAGCAGTCCGGGACTAGCCCGATGGGCCTACAATGAGCAGTTCTTC. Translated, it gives CASSPGLARWAYNEQFF.

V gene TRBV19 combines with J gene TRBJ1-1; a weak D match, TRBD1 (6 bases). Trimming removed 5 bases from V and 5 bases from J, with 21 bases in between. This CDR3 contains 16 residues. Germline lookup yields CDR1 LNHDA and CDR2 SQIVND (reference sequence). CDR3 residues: CASSPNAPGHGTEAFF. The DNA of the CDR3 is TGTGCCAGTAGTCCAAACGCTCCGGGACATGGAACTGAAGCTTTCTTT. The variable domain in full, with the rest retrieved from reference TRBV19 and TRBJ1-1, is DGGITQSPKYLFRKEGQNVTLSCEQNLNHDAMYWYRQDPGQGLRLIYYSQIVNDFQKGDIAEGYSVSREKKESFPLTVTSAQKNPTAFYLCASSPNAPGHGTEAFFGQGTRLTVV.

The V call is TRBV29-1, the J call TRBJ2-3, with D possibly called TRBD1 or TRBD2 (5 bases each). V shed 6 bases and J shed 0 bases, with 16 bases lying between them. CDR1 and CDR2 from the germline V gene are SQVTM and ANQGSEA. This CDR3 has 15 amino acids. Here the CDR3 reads CSVNTGADSTDTQYF. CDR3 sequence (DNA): TGCAGCGTGAATACCGGGGCGGATAGCACAGATACGCAGTATTTT.

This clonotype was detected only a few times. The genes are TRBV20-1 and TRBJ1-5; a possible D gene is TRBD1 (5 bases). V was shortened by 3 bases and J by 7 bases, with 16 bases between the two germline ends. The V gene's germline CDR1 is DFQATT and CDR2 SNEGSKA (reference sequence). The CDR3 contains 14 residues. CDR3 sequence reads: CSASDGGAGQPQHF. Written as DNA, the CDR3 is TGCAGTGCTAGTGATGGAGGGGCCGGACAGCCCCAGCATTTT.

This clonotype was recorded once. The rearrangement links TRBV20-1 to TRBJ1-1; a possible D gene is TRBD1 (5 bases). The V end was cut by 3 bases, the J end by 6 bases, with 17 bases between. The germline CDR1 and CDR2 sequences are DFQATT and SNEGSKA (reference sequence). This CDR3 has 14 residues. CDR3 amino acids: CSARGRAPKAEAFF. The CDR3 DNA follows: TGCAGTGCTAGGGGCAGGGCACCTAAGGCTGAAGCTTTCTTT.

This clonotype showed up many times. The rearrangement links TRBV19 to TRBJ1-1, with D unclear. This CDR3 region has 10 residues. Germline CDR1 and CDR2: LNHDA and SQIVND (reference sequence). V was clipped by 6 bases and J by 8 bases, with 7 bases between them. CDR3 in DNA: TGTGCCAGTAGCTATGGGGAAGCTTTCTTT. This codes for CASSYGEAFF.

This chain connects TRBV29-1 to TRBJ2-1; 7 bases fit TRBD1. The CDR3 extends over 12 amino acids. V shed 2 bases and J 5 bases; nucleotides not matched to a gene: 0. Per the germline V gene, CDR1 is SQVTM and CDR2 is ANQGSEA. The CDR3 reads CSVETGDNEQFF. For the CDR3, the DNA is TGCAGCGTTGAAACAGGGGACAATGAGCAGTTCTTC.

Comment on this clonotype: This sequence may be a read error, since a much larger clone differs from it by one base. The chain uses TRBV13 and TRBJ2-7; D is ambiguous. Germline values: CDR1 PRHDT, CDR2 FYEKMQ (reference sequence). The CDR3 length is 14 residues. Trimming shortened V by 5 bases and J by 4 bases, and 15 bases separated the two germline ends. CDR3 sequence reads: CASSPKSVKYEQYF. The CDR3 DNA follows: TGTGCCAGCAGCCCCAAGTCAGTAAAGTACGAGCAGTACTTC.

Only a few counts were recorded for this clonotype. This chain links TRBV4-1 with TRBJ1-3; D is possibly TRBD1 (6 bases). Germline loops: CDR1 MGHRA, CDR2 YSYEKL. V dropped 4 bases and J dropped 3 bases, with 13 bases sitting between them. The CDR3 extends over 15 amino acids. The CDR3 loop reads CASSLGAVGGNTIYF. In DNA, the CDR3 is TGCGCCAGCAGCCTGGGGGCGGTAGGTGGAAACACCATATATTTT.

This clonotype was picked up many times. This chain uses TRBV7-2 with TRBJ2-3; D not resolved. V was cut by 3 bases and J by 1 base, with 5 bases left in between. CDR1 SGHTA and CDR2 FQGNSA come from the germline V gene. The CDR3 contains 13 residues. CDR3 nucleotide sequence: TGTGCCAGCAGCTTTACGGGCACAGATACGCAGTATTTT. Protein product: CASSFTGTDTQYF.

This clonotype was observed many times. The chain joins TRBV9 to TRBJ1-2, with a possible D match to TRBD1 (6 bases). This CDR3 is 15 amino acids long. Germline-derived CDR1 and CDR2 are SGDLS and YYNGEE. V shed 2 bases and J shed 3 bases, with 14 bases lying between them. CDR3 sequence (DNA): TGTGCCAGCAGCGTCGACAGGTCCTCAGACTATGGCTACACCTTC. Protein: CASSVDRSSDYGYTF.

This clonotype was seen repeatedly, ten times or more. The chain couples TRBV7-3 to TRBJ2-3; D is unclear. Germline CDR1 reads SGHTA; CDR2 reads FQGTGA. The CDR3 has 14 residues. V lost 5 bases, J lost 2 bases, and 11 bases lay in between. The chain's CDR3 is CASSPTRTTDTQYF. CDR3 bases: TGTGCCAGCAGCCCGACACGCACCACAGATACGCAGTATTTT.

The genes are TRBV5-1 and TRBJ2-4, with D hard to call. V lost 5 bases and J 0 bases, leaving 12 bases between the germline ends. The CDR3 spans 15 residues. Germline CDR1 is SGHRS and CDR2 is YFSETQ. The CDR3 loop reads CASRDVYLAKNIQYF. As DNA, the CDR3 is TGCGCCAGCAGGGACGTTTATCTAGCCAAAAACATTCAGTACTTC. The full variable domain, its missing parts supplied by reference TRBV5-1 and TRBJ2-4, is KAGVTQTPRYLIKTRGQQVTLSCSPISGHRSVSWYQQTPGQGLQFLFEYFSETQRNKGNFPGRFSGRQFSNSRSEMNVSTLELGDSALYLCASRDVYLAKNIQYFGAGTRLSVL.

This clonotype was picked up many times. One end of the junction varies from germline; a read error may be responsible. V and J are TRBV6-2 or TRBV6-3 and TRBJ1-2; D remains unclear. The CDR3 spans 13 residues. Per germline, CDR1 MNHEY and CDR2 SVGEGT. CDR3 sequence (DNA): TGTGCCAGCAGTTACCGAATCGTGTATGACTACACCTTC. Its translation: CASSYRIVYDYTF.

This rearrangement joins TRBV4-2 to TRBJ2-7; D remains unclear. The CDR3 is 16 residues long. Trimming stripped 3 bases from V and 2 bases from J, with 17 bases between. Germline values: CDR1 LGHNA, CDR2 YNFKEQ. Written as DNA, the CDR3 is TGTGCCAGCAGCCACGCACCCCGGCGGCCAACCTACGAGCAGTACTTC. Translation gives CASSHAPRRPTYEQYF.

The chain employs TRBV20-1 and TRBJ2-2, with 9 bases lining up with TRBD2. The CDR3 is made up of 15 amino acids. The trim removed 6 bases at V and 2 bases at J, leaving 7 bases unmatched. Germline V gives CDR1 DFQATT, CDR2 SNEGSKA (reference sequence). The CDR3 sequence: CSAGILAGNTGELFF. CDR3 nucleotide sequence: TGCAGTGCAGGGATACTAGCGGGTAACACCGGGGAGCTGTTTTTT.

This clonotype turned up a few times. CDR3 coding DNA: TGTGCCAGCAGTACCCCGGGTGCGGGAGCAGTTAATGAGCAGTTCTTC. Translated, it gives CASSTPGAGAVNEQFF. The chain uses TRBV6-1 and TRBJ2-1, with TRBD2 matching over 7 bases. Per germline, CDR1 MNHNS and CDR2 SASEGT. V lost 5 bases and J lost 7; bases outside the gene matches: 14. There are 16 residues in the CDR3.

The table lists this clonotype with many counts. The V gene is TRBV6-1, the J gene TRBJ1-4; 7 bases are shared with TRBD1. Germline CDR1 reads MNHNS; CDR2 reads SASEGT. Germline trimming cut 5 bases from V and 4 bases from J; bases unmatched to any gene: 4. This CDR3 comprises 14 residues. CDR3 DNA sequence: TGTGCCAGCAGTCGACAGGGCCTTAATGAAAAACTGTTTTTT. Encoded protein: CASSRQGLNEKLFF.

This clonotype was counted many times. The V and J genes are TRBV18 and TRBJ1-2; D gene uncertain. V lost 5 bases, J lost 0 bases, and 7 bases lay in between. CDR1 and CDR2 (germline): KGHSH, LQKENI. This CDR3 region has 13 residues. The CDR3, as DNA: TGTGCCAGCTCAGAGGATCCTAACTATGGCTACACCTTC. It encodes CASSEDPNYGYTF.